One and the same sample provided the 18 T cell receptor beta chains below, sequenced in a study of cytomegalovirus exposure and HLA in healthy donors. The study ran its PCR with 60 Vbeta and 13 Jbeta primers. Assay: immunoSEQ multiplex PCR; the TCRdb copy retains only in-frame clones and omits some. The sample's table shows 200,000 or so clones. Sequencing used PBMCs. The source of these receptors is a boy aged 5 to 17 in good health and CMV-seronegative.

Here the CDR3 DNA reads TGTGCCAGCAGCTTAGGGCGGGGGACCCAAGAGACCCAGTACTTC. Its translation: CASSLGRGTQETQYF. The V and J genes are TRBV7-3 and TRBJ2-5, with TRBD2 identical over 7 bases. From germline, CDR1 is SGHTA and CDR2 FQGTGA. The CDR3 runs to 15 residues. V was clipped by 2 bases and J by 1 base; unmatched bases: 4. Full variable domain (rest looked up from reference TRBV7-3 and TRBJ2-5): GAGVSQTPSNKVTEKGKYVELRCDPISGHTALYWYRQSLGQGPEFLIYFQGTGAADDSGLPNDRFFAVRPEGSVSTLKIQRTERGDSAVYLCASSLGRGTQETQYFGPGTRLLVL.

The chain recombines TRBV7-9 with TRBJ2-5; possible D gene TRBD2, 5 bases. The last part of the DNA fits TRBJ2-7 better; the J call may be wrong. The germline gives CDR1 SEHNR, CDR2 FQNEAQ (reference sequence). CDR3 length: 14 residues. In nucleotides, the CDR3 is TGTGCCAGCAGCTTAGCTCGGGAACACCACGAGCAGTACTTC. Translated: CASSLAREHHEQYF.

The chain joins TRBV29-1 to TRBJ1-1, with 9 bases that match TRBD1. The V gene's germline CDR1 is SQVTM and CDR2 ANQGSEA. The CDR3 length is 13 residues. V gave up 6 bases and J gave up 3 bases; unmatched junction bases: 5. This CDR3 is CSVATGGDTEAFF. In DNA form, the CDR3 reads TGCAGCGTCGCGACAGGGGGAGACACTGAAGCTTTCTTT.

This chain connects TRBV28 to TRBJ1-1, with 8 bases identical to TRBD1. CDR3 length: 14 amino acids. J gave up 5 bases and V 5 bases, and 7 bases lay outside the gene matches. Germline CDR1 MDHEN, CDR2 SYDVKM. The CDR3 sequence: CASSPGGPGTEAFF. The CDR3 bases are TGTGCCAGCAGTCCAGGGGGCCCTGGGACTGAAGCTTTCTTT.

The J gene is TRBJ2-7, the V gene TRBV27; no reliable D call. The CDR3 is 14 amino acids. The germline V and J ends were trimmed by 0 bases and 2 bases, with 8 bases remaining between them. Germline CDR1 reads MNHEY; CDR2 reads SMNVEV (reference sequence). CDR3 protein: CASSLSAGTYEQYF. In DNA form, the CDR3 reads TGTGCCAGCAGTTTATCGGCAGGCACCTACGAGCAGTACTTC.

The chain combines TRBV7-9 with TRBJ2-3; no firm D call. The CDR3 sequence is 14 residues long. Germline V lookup: CDR1 SEHNR, CDR2 FQNEAQ (reference sequence). Between the trimmed V and J ends, which lost 4 bases and 3 bases, there was a span of 11 bases. The CDR3 DNA sequence: TGTGCCAGCAGCTACTACACCGCGACAGATACGCAGTATTTT. Protein sequence: CASSYYTATDTQYF.

For the CDR3, the DNA is TGTGCCTGGAGCTGGACACTCGAAGGCGGTTCACCCCTCCACTTT. Translation: CAWSWTLEGGSPLHF. This sequence joins TRBV30 and TRBJ1-6; a possible D gene is TRBD1 (5 bases). V was trimmed by 3 bases and J by 9 bases, leaving 18 bases between them. The CDR3 is 15 residues long. CDR1 and CDR2 from the germline V gene are GTSNPN and SVGIG (reference sequence).

CDR3 residues: CATNGRWQGSTGELFF. The CDR3 DNA reads TGTGCCACCAACGGCAGATGGCAGGGCTCCACCGGGGAGCTGTTTTTT. The rearrangement links TRBV6-6 to TRBJ2-2, with a possible D match to TRBD1 (5 bases). Germline loops: CDR1 MNHNY, CDR2 SVGAGI (reference sequence). Between the trimmed V and J ends, which lost 10 bases and 4 bases, there was a span of 22 bases. The CDR3 covers 16 residues.

This rearrangement joins TRBV9 to TRBJ2-7, with D possibly TRBD2 on 5 matching bases. Germline V gene sequence: CDR1 SGDLS, CDR2 YYNGEE. Trimming stripped 0 bases from V and 2 bases from J, with 12 bases between. CDR3 length equals 15 residues. CDR3 sequence reads: CASSVGGSETYEQYF. CDR3 DNA sequence: TGTGCCAGCAGCGTAGGAGGTAGCGAGACCTACGAGCAGTACTTC.

The J gene is TRBJ1-1, the V gene TRBV28, with D possibly TRBD1 on 5 matching bases. CDR3 length: 13 amino acids. Deletions cut 10 bases from V and 1 base from J, with 13 bases between. CDR1 is MDHEN, CDR2 SYDVKM, per germline. The CDR3 nucleotides are TGTGCCATCCGCGGACACCCGAACACTGAAGCTTTCTTT. Protein sequence: CAIRGHPNTEAFF.

The V gene is TRBV6-1, the J gene TRBJ1-2; D not resolved. This CDR3 has 12 residues. Trimming pared 5 bases from V and 5 bases from J, leaving 9 bases between. The germline V gene encodes CDR1 MNHNS and CDR2 SASEGT. CDR3 residues: CASSRTSYGYTF. In DNA form, the CDR3 reads TGTGCCAGCAGTAGGACTTCATATGGCTACACCTTC.

The J gene is TRBJ2-7, the V gene TRBV5-4, with 7 positions matching TRBD2. The CDR3 has 13 amino acids. From germline, CDR1 is SGHNT and CDR2 YYREEE (reference sequence). V dropped 3 bases and J dropped 5; count of bases not matched to a gene: 5. The CDR3 here is CASSSGLENEQYF. CDR3 coding DNA: TGTGCCAGCAGCTCCGGACTAGAGAACGAGCAGTACTTC.

J is TRBJ1-2 and V is TRBV28; D is uncertain. The V gene lost 2 bases and the J gene lost 2 bases, with 9 bases spanning the gap. The germline V gene has CDR1 MDHEN and CDR2 SYDVKM. The CDR3 consists of 14 residues. In nucleotides, the CDR3 is TGTGCCAGCAGTTTAAAGCTCAGGAACTATGGCTACACCTTC. It codes for CASSLKLRNYGYTF.

The chain links TRBV5-6 to TRBJ2-1, with 9 bases that match TRBD1. The trim removed 1 base at V and 4 bases at J, leaving 6 bases unmatched. Germline values: CDR1 SGHDT, CDR2 YYEEEE. The CDR3 covers 16 residues. CDR3 sequence reads: CASSLPRDRVYNEQFF. CDR3 nucleotide sequence: TGTGCCAGCAGCTTGCCCCGGGACAGGGTGTACAATGAGCAGTTCTTC.

The gene calls are TRBV28 and TRBJ1-1; D remains unclear. CDR3 size: 16 residues. V lost 3 bases and J lost 3, with 17 bases in between. CDR1 is MDHEN, CDR2 SYDVKM, per germline. The DNA for the CDR3 is TGTGCCAGCAGTTTGGCTGGGGTGGCGGGTGACACTGAAGCTTTCTTT. Protein product: CASSLAGVAGDTEAFF.

V and J are TRBV6-1 and TRBJ2-7; D may be TRBD1 (6 bases). The V end lost 0 bases, the J end lost 3 bases, and 18 bases lay between the germline ends. CDR3 length: 17 amino acids. Germline V gene data show CDR1 as MNHNS and CDR2 as SASEGT. CDR3 region: CASSEADSRGRRYEQYF. CDR3 nucleotides: TGTGCCAGCAGTGAAGCGGATTCCAGGGGCCGCCGCTACGAGCAGTACTTC.

To note about this clone: Other DNA sequences of this sample code for an identical CDR3. V usage is TRBV5-1 and J usage is TRBJ1-2, with TRBD1 identical over 8 bases. CDR1 is SGHRS and CDR2 is YFSETQ in the germline V gene. The CDR3 covers 12 residues. V dropped 4 bases and J dropped 7; count of bases not matched to a gene: 3. CDR3 nucleotides: TGCGCCAGCAGCCCGGACAGGGTTGGCTACACCTTC. This gives the protein CASSPDRVGYTF.

The J gene is TRBJ1-5, the V gene TRBV4-1, with D tentatively TRBD1 (5 bases). The CDR3 spans 15 residues. Germline V CDR1 and CDR2: MGHRA, YSYEKL. The germline V and J ends were trimmed by 4 bases and 6 bases, with 16 bases remaining between them. The CDR3 spells CASSRQWGVVQPQHF. The CDR3 DNA sequence: TGCGCCAGCAGCCGCCAGTGGGGGGTTGTTCAGCCCCAGCATTTT.